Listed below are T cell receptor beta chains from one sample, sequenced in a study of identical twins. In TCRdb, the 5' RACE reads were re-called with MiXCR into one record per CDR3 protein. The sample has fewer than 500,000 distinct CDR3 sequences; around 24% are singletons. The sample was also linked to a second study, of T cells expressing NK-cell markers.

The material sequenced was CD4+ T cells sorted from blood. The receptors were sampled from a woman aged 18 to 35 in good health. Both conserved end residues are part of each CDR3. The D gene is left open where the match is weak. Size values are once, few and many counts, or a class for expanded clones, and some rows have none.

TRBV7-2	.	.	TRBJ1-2	TGTGCCAGCAGCCCAGGCGCGCAAGGCTATGGCTACACCTTC	CASSPGAQGYGYTF
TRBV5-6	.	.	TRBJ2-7	TGTGCCAGCAGCTATGAACGAGGCCTCCCCGCGACCGAGCAGTACTTC	CASSYERGLPATEQYF
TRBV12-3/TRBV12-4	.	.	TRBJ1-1	TGTGCCAGCAGTTCAACCGGAGGTCCCCGAAAAGCTTTCTTT	CASSSTGGPRKAFF
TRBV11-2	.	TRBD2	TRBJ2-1	TGTGCCAGCAGATTACTAGCGGGGGGCTCCTACAATGAGCAGTTCTTC	CASRLLAGGSYNEQFF
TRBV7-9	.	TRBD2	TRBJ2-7	TGTGCCAGCAGCTCGATTCGGACTAGCGTTGCCTACGAGCAGTACTTC	CASSSIRTSVAYEQYF
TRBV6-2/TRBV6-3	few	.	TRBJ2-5	TGTGCCAGCCGTAGGACGGCTCAAGAGACCCAGTACTTC	CASRRTAQETQYF
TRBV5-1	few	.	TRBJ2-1	TGCGCCAGCAGCTTGGAGCCGGGCGGGTACAATGAGCAGTTCTTC	CASSLEPGGYNEQFF
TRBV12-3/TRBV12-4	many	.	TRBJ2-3	TGTGCCAGCAGCCACAGAACAGATACGCAGTATTTT	CASSHRTDTQYF
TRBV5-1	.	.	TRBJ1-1	TGCGCCAGCAACTCAATCGGGGGGAGCACTGAAGCTTTCTTT	CASNSIGGSTEAFF
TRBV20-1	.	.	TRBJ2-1	TGCAGTGCCCGGTCCGTAAATAATGAGCAGTTCTTC	CSARSVNNEQFF
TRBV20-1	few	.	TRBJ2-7	TGCAGTGCCCCAAGACGGAGCGAAACCTACGAGCAGTACTTC	CSAPRRSETYEQYF
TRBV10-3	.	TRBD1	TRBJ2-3	TGTGCCATCAGAGCTGGACAGGCGACAGATACGCAGTATTTT	CAIRAGQATDTQYF
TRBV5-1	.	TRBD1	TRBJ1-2	TGCGCCAGCAGCTTGCAGAATTCAGGGGGAAACTATGGCTACACCTTC	CASSLQNSGGNYGYTF
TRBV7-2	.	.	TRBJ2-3	TGTGCCAGCAGCTTTGTGGATTATAGCACAGATACGCAGTATTTT	CASSFVDYSTDTQYF
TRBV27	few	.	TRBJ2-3	TGTGCCAGCAGTTTTAGGAGGGTAGATCCAGATACGCAGTATTTT	CASSFRRVDPDTQYF
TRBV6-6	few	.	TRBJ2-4	TGTGCCAGCGGTAAAAACATTCAGTACTTC	CASGKNIQYF
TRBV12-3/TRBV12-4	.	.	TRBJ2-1	TGTGCCAGCAGTTTTCCGCGCAATGAGCAGTTCTTC	CASSFPRNEQFF